The clone carrying this T cell receptor beta chain has just a few counts. The data stem from a study of blood T cell repertoires in COVID-19. Turning to the study itself: Researchers got acute and convalescent COVID-19 samples from the United States, Italy and Spain. T cells, B-cell-depleted T cells, or PBMCs supplied cDNA or gDNA.

As handled by the study authors: Quantification of nucleated cells was approximated via reference gene primer amplification. This table comes from immunoSEQ multiplex PCR, and its TCRdb copy is limited to in-frame clones, with some not included. The V and J calls and clone size were taken over from that table, and D and trimming were inferred from the DNA. The sample contains fewer than 90,000 clones, 80% to 90% of which appear only once. CDR3 length: 15 amino acids. Trimming left V 1 base short and J 1 base short, with 10 bases between. The V gene's germline CDR1 is LGHNA and CDR2 YSLEER. The chain recombines TRBV4-3 with TRBJ1-1; D not resolved. The TCR was taken from a man in his sixties or seventies with acute or convalescent COVID-19. The sample taken for sequencing was peripheral blood. The CDR3 sequence is CASSQVAGGNTEAFF. Written as DNA, the CDR3 is TGCGCCAGCAGCCAAGTCGCGGGTGGGAACACTGAAGCTTTCTTT.